Shown below are 11 T cell receptor beta chains from a single sample sequenced in a study of cytomegalovirus exposure and HLA in healthy donors. Researchers ran the PCR with 60 Vbeta and 13 Jbeta primers. Clones were sequenced by immunoSEQ multiplex PCR, and TCRdb holds only the in-frame ones, with some missing. Among around 300,000 clones listed, 72% were seen once. Sequenced input: PBMCs. These receptors originate from a female donor in good health and CMV-seronegative.

Only a few counts were recorded for this clone. The rearrangement links TRBV9 to TRBJ2-5, with 7 bases that match TRBD2. Germline V gene lookup returns CDR1 SGDLS and CDR2 YYNGEE. The V segment lost 0 bases and the J segment 1 base; nucleotides outside the gene matches: 0. The CDR3 is 14 residues long. The CDR3 sequence: CASSVAGGQETQYF. CDR3 coding DNA: TGTGCCAGCAGCGTAGCGGGGGGCCAAGAGACCCAGTACTTC. Variable domain in full (rest from reference TRBV9 and TRBJ2-5): DSGVTQTPKHLITATGQRVTLRCSPRSGDLSVYWYQQSLDQGLQFLIQYYNGEERAKGNILERFSAQQFPDLHSELNLSSLELGDSALYFCASSVAGGQETQYFGPGTRLLVL.

This clone came up a few times. The rearrangement links TRBV30 to TRBJ2-7; D is perhaps TRBD2 (5 bases). Germline CDR1 reads GTSNPN; CDR2 reads SVGIG (reference sequence). Trimming cost V 2 bases and J 4 bases, with 12 bases left between them. The CDR3 spans 13 residues. Here the CDR3 reads CAWSKGVGYEQYF. CDR3 bases: TGTGCCTGGAGTAAGGGAGTGGGGTACGAGCAGTACTTC.

This rearrangement joins TRBV9 to TRBJ2-2; D may be TRBD1 (5 bases). From germline, CDR1 is SGDLS and CDR2 YYNGEE. Between the trimmed V and J ends, which lost 1 base and 0 bases, there was a span of 7 bases. The CDR3 sequence is 15 residues long. Written as DNA, the CDR3 is TGTGCCAGCAGCGTAAGGACAACGAACACCGGGGAGCTGTTTTTT. Translated: CASSVRTTNTGELFF.

This clone has more than one count but fewer than ten. J is TRBJ1-5 and V is TRBV15; possible D gene TRBD1, 6 bases. The CDR3 contains 15 residues. Looked up from germline, CDR1 is LNHNV and CDR2 is YYDKDF (reference sequence). The V end was cut by 0 bases, the J end by 7 bases, with 13 bases between. The CDR3 DNA is TGTGCCACCAGCAGAGATCAGGACAGTAGACAGCCCCAGCATTTT. Amino acids: CATSRDQDSRQPQHF.

The CDR3 spells CASSTHGLGAVQETQYF. The CDR3 nucleotides are TGTGCCAGCAGCACCCACGGGCTAGGGGCAGTCCAAGAGACCCAGTACTTC. The chain combines TRBV11-2 with TRBJ2-5, with D possibly matching TRBD1 (5 bases). Trimming shortened V by 5 bases and J by 1 base, and 20 bases separated the two germline ends. This CDR3 spans 17 amino acids. Germline V gives CDR1 SGHAT, CDR2 FQNNGV.

This clone was observed a few times. J is TRBJ2-2 and V is TRBV29-1; 7 bases match TRBD1. From germline, CDR1 is SQVTM and CDR2 ANQGSEA. The CDR3 runs to 14 residues. The trim removed 0 bases at V and 7 bases at J, leaving 5 bases unmatched. The CDR3 is CSVEDSAGGGELFF. For the CDR3, the DNA is TGCAGCGTTGAAGATAGCGCAGGGGGCGGGGAGCTGTTTTTT.

A remark on this clone: The junction shows a germline mismatch at one end, possibly a read error. The chain has TRBV7-9 and TRBJ2-2; TRBD2 matches at 15 bases. Germline lookup yields CDR1 SEHNR and CDR2 FQNEAQ (reference sequence). This CDR3 is built from 19 residues. CDR3 sequence: CSSSYPAGTSGRFSGELFF. CDR3 nucleotide sequence: TGTTCCAGCAGCTACCCCGCCGGGACTAGCGGGAGGTTCTCCGGGGAGCTGTTTTTT.

V gene TRBV7-8 combines with J gene TRBJ2-7; a weak D match, TRBD1 (5 bases). The CDR3 runs 16 residues. CDR1 SGHVS and CDR2 FQNEAQ come from the germline V gene. The V end lost 0 bases, the J end lost 0 bases, and 12 bases lay between the germline ends. The CDR3, as DNA: TGTGCCAGCAGCTTAGCCACGGACAAAGCCTCCTACGAGCAGTACTTC. Translated, it gives CASSLATDKASYEQYF.

The chain couples TRBV13 to TRBJ2-3, with D possibly matching TRBD1 (6 bases). The CDR3 runs 14 residues. Germline CDR1 PRHDT, CDR2 FYEKMQ (reference sequence). V was trimmed by 4 bases and J by 3 bases, leaving 11 bases between them. CDR3 coding DNA: TGTGCCAGCAGCTCCAGGGGTTTAACAGATACGCAGTATTTT. It translates to CASSSRGLTDTQYF.

The chain joins TRBV5-1 to TRBJ2-1; possible D gene TRBD1, 7 bases. Looked up from germline, CDR1 is SGHRS and CDR2 is YFSETQ. The CDR3 extends over 14 amino acids. Trimming shortened V by 7 bases and J by 3 bases, and 14 bases separated the two germline ends. The CDR3 DNA reads as TGCGCCAGCCGTGCGGGACAGAACTACAATGAGCAGTTCTTC. This codes for CASRAGQNYNEQFF.

The rearrangement links TRBV15 to TRBJ2-1; 8 nucleotides agree with TRBD2. CDR3 size: 15 residues. The ends lost 0 bases at V and 2 bases at J; junction bases unmatched: 0. The germline V gene has CDR1 LNHNV and CDR2 YYDKDF (reference sequence). CDR3 region: CATSREREAYNEQFF. The CDR3 nucleotides are TGTGCCACCAGCAGAGAGCGGGAGGCCTACAATGAGCAGTTCTTC. The full variable domain, rest sourced from reference TRBV15 and TRBJ2-1, is DAMVIQNPRYQVTQFGKPVTLSCSQTLNHNVMYWYQQKSSQAPKLLFHYYDKDFNNEADTPDNFQSRRPNTSFCFLDIRSPGLGDTAMYLCATSREREAYNEQFFGPGTRLTVL.